This T cell receptor (beta chain) was retrieved from a study of regulatory T cells in long-lasting Graves disease. Time point indicated: newly diagnosed GD, antithyroid drugs for less than 3 months. From PBMCs, RNA was extracted and then used to make the TCR library. The V segment lost 5 bases and the J segment 5 bases; nucleotides outside the gene matches: 14. This CDR3 comprises 16 residues. Germline V lookup: CDR1 MNHEY, CDR2 SMNVEV (reference sequence). Many counts were recorded for this clonotype. Investigators prepared the TCR beta libraries by applying iRepertoire HTBI primers and Arm-PCR of CDR3 regions. TCRdb processed the multiplex PCR reads anew with MiXCR; each CDR3 protein has one entry. The table lists hundreds of thousands of distinct CDR3 sequences, roughly a sixth of them singletons, with about 20% in the top ten.

The chain joins TRBV27 to TRBJ2-5, with TRBD2 matching 7 bases. The clonotype comes from a female donor with Graves disease. Sequencing was performed on peripheral blood mononuclear cells (PBMCs), taken at new diagnosis, from a patient treated with antithyroid drugs. In DNA form, the CDR3 reads TGTGCCAGCAGTCCCCGCGGTAGCGGGTCATTGGAGACCCAGTACTTC. Amino acid sequence: CASSPRGSGSLETQYF.